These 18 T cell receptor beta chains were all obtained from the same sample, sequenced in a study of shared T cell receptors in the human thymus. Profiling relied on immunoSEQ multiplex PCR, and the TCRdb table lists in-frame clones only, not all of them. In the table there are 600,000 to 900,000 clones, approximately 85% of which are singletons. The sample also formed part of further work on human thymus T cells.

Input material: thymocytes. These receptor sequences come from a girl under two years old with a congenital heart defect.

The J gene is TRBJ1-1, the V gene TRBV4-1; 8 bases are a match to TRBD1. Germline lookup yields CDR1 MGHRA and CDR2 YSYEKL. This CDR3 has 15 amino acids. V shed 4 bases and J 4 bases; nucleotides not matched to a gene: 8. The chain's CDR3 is CASSRVNRGSTEAFF. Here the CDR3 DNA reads TGCGCCAGCAGCCGAGTAAACAGGGGGTCCACTGAAGCTTTCTTT.

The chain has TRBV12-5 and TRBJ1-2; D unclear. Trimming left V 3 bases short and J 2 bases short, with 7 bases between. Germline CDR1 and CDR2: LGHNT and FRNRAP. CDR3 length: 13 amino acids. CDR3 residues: CASGLSGNYGYTF. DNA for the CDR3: TGTGCTAGTGGTTTATCCGGGAACTATGGCTACACCTTC.

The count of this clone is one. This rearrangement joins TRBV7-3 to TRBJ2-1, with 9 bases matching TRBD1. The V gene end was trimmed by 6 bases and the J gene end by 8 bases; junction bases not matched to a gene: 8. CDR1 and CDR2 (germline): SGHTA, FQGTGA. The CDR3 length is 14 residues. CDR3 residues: CASSLGQGFHEQFF. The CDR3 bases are TGTGCCAGCAGTTTGGGACAGGGTTTCCATGAGCAGTTCTTC.

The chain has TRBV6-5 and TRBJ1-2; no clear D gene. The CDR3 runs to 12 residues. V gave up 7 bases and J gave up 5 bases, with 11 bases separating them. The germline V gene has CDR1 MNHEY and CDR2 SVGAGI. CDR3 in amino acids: CASTKPPYGYTF. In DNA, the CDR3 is TGTGCCAGCACTAAGCCCCCGTATGGCTACACCTTC.

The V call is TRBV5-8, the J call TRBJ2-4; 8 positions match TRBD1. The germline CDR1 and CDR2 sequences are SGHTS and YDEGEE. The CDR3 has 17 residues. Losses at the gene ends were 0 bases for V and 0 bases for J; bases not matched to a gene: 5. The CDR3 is CASSLGQGNSAKNIQYF. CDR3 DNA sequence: TGTGCCAGCAGCTTGGGACAGGGGAATTCAGCCAAAAACATTCAGTACTTC.

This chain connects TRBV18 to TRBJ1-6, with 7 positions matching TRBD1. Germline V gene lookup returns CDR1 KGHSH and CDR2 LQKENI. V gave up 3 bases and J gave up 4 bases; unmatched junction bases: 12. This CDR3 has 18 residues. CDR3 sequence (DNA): TGTGCCAGCTCACCCCTATCCGGACAGGTACCTTATAATTCACCCCTCCACTTT. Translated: CASSPLSGQVPYNSPLHF.

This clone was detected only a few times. CDR3 sequence reads: CASRPPWTNGYTF. The CDR3 DNA reads TGTGCCAGTAGGCCACCATGGACTAATGGCTACACCTTC. The V and J genes are TRBV19 and TRBJ1-2; D is unclear. The CDR3 totals 13 residues. The germline V gene has CDR1 LNHDA and CDR2 SQIVND (reference sequence). The V end lost 6 bases, the J end lost 6 bases, and 14 bases lay between the germline ends.

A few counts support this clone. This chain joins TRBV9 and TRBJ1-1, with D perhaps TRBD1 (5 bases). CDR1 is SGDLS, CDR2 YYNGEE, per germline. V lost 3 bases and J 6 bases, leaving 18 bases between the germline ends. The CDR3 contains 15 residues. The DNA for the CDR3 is TGTGCCAGCAGCGCAGGTGCCTTGGGGGGAGCTGAAGCTTTCTTT. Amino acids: CASSAGALGGAEAFF.

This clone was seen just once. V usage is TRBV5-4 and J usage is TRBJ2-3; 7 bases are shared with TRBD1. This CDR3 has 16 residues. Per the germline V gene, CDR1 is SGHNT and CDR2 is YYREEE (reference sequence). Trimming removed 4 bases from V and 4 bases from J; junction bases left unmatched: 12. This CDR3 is CASSTSQGPTPDTQYF. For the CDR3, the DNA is TGTGCCAGCAGCACCTCACAGGGGCCCACCCCAGATACGCAGTATTTT.

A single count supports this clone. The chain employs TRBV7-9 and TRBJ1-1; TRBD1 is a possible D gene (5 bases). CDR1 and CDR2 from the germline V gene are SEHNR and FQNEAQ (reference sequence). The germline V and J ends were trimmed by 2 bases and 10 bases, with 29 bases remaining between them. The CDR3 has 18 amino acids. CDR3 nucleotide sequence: TGTGCCAGCAGCTTAACGGGGGGGACGCGGGCACCCACCGCCGGAGCTTTCTTT. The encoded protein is CASSLTGGTRAPTAGAFF.

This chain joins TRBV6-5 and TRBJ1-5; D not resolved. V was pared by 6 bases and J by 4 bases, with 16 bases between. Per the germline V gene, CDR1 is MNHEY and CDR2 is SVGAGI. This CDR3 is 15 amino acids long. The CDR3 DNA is TGTGCCAGCAGCCAACACCAGCGGTTTAATCAGCCCCAGCATTTT. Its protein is CASSQHQRFNQPQHF.

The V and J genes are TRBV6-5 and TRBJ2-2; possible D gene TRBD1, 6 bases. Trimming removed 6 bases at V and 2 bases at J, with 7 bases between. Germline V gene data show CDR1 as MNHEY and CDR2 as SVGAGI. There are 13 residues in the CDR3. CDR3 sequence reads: CASSRGNTGELFF. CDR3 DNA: TGTGCCAGCAGCAGGGGAAACACCGGGGAGCTGTTTTTT.

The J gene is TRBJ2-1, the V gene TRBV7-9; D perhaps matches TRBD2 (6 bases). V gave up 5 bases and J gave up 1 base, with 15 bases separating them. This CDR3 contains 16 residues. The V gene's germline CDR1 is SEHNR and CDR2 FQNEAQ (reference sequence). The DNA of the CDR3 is TGTGCCAGCAGCGCCGCCCGGGGGAGATCCTACAATGAGCAGTTCTTC. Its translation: CASSAARGRSYNEQFF.

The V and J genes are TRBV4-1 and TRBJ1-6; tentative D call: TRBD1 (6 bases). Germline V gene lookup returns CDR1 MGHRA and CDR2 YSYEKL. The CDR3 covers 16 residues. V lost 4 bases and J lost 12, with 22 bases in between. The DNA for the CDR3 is TGCGCCAGCAGCCCAAGAGCAGGGGTCGCTTCGGGACCCCTCCACTTT. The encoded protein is CASSPRAGVASGPLHF.

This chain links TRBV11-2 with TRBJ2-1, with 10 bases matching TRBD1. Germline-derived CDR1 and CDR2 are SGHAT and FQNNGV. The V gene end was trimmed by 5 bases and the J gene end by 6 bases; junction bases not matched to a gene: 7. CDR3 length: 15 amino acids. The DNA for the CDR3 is TGTGCCAGCAGCGATGGGACAGGGGCCCCCAATGAGCAGTTCTTC. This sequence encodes CASSDGTGAPNEQFF.

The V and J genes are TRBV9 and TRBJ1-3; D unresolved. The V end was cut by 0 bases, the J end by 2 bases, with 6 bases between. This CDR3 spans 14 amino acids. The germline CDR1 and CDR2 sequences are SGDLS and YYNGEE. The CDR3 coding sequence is TGTGCCAGCAGCGTAGGGCCTCCTGGAAACACCATATATTTT. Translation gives CASSVGPPGNTIYF.

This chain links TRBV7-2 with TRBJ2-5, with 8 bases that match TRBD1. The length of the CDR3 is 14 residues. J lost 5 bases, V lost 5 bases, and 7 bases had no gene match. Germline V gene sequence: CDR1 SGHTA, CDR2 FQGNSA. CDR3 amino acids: CASSRTGFGETQYF. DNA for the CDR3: TGTGCCAGCAGCCGGACAGGGTTCGGGGAGACCCAGTACTTC.

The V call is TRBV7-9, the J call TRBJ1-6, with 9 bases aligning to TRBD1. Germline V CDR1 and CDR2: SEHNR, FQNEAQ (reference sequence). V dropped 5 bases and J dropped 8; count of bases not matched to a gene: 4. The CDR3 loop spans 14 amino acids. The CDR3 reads CASSTGGADSPLHF. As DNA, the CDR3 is TGTGCCAGCAGCACAGGGGGCGCCGATTCACCCCTCCACTTT.